The sequence of this T cell receptor beta chain was determined in a study of T cells in Graves' hyperthyroidism and ophthalmopathy. The study based diagnoses on clinical symptoms, serum thyroxine and TRAb, thyroid ultrasound and orbital computed tomography. The investigators amplified TCR beta CDR3 regions from RNA transcripts. The HTBI primer set was used in a first-round RT-PCR of the TCR CDR3. TCRdb recomputed calls from the multiplex PCR reads with MiXCR, one row per CDR3 protein. The sample has around 690,000 distinct CDR3 sequences; 15% to 20% are singletons. This clonotype was detected many times. The TCR sequence derives from a man aged 45-60 years with Graves' hyperthyroidism. Sequenced: blood.

CDR3: CASSYTAGDYTEAFF. The DNA for the CDR3 is TGTGCCAGCAGTTACACCGCAGGGGATTACACTGAAGCTTTCTTT. The rearrangement joins TRBV6-5 to TRBJ1-1; maybe TRBD1 (6 bases). CDR1 MNHEY and CDR2 SVGAGI come from the germline V gene. Between the trimmed V and J ends, which lost 2 bases and 3 bases, there was a span of 13 bases. The CDR3 has 15 residues.